The 19 T cell receptor beta chains below all came from one sample that was sequenced in a study of post-analysis software for immune sequencing data. Their antigen targets remain unknown. Study-wide results and caveats: The study found TRBV5-6, TRBV5-1 and TRBV20-1 among roughly 5 TRBV segments more frequent in patients than controls.

Tagging with unique molecular identifiers was a feature of the TCR beta cDNA libraries. TCRdb recomputed calls from the PCR reads with MiXCR, one row per CDR3 protein. The sample holds about 560,000 distinct CDR3 sequences, about 44% seen once. Sequenced input: blood. The receptor source for this set is a girl aged 5-17 years with multiple sclerosis.

This clonotype was picked up a small number of times. The V gene is TRBV4-1, the J gene TRBJ2-1, with D possibly matching TRBD1 (5 bases). The germline gives CDR1 MGHRA, CDR2 YSYEKL. The CDR3 has 15 amino acids. Trimming shortened V by 0 bases and J by 7 bases, and 13 bases separated the two germline ends. In nucleotides, the CDR3 is TGCGCCAGCAGCCAAGATCGCCAGGGTGCGAATGAGCAGTTCTTC. As protein: CASSQDRQGANEQFF.

In this sample, this clonotype turned up a few times. Germline is not matched at one junction end, which may reflect a read error. The V gene is TRBV12-3 or TRBV12-4, the J gene TRBJ2-3, with D unclear. The CDR3 has 13 residues. The CDR3 DNA is TGTGCCAGCAGTGGCTGGAGCACAGATACGGAGTATTTT. It specifies CASSGWSTDTEYF.

This chain links TRBV7-9 with TRBJ2-4; 8 nucleotides match TRBD2. Germline V gene lookup returns CDR1 SEHNR and CDR2 FQNEAQ (reference sequence). The CDR3 sequence is 17 residues long. After removal of 5 bases from V and 8 bases from J, the junction contained 17 bases not matched to a gene. CDR3 sequence: CASSLLPEREIRDIQYF. CDR3 DNA: TGTGCCAGCAGCCTATTACCAGAGCGGGAGATTCGGGACATTCAGTACTTC. Full variable domain (remainder filled in from reference TRBV7-9 and TRBJ2-4): DTGVSQNPRHKITKRGQNVTFRCDPISEHNRLYWYRQTLGQGPEFLTYFQNEAQLEKSRLLSDRFSAERPKGSFSTLEIQRTEQGDSAMYLCASSLLPEREIRDIQYFGAGTRLSVL.

The genes are TRBV20-1 and TRBJ2-5; D ambiguous. From germline, CDR1 is DFQATT and CDR2 SNEGSKA (reference sequence). With 3 bases removed from V and 5 bases from J, the gap between germline ends came to 10 bases. The CDR3 sequence is 12 residues long. CDR3 DNA: TGCAGTGCTAGTCTCTTCGTGGAGACCCAGTACTTC. Protein: CSASLFVETQYF.

A few counts support this clonotype. The genes are TRBV7-2 and TRBJ2-5; 9 nucleotides match TRBD1. CDR1 is SGHTA and CDR2 is FQGNSA in the germline V gene. CDR3 size: 12 residues. V lost 6 bases, J lost 9 bases, and 5 bases stayed unmatched. DNA of the CDR3: TGTGCCAGCAGGGGACAGGGTAGAGCCCAGTACTTC. It specifies CASRGQGRAQYF.

This clonotype is a singleton in its sample. The chain carries TRBV28 and TRBJ2-1, with TRBD2 matching over 11 bases. Trimming cost V 6 bases and J 2 bases; bases outside gene matches: 6. Germline V gene data show CDR1 as MDHEN and CDR2 as SYDVKM. The CDR3 length is 16 residues. The CDR3 nucleotides are TGTGCCAGCAGCATGGGACTAGCGGAACCCTACAATGAGCAGTTCTTC. Its protein is CASSMGLAEPYNEQFF.

Comments on this clonotype: The CDR3 does not end in the conserved phenylalanine or tryptophan, so this is likely a read error. The chain joins TRBV12-3 or TRBV12-4 to TRBJ1-2, with D possibly TRBD1 on 6 matching bases. The V gene lost 6 bases and the J gene lost 8 bases, with 22 bases spanning the gap. The CDR3 loop spans 15 amino acids. The CDR3 DNA sequence: TGTGCCAGCAGCAATTCTCGAACAGGGATAGAGGGCTACACCGTC. Its protein product is CASSNSRTGIEGYTV.

V is TRBV12-3 or TRBV12-4 and J is TRBJ2-1, with TRBD2 matching over 11 bases. CDR3 length: 20 residues. The V gene end was trimmed by 5 bases and the J gene end by 4 bases; junction bases not matched to a gene: 19. CDR3 nucleotide sequence: TGTGCCAGCAGTCCACCATTAGGGACTAGCGGACAGGGGAAGTACAATGAGCAGTTCTTC. This codes for CASSPPLGTSGQGKYNEQFF.

The chain carries TRBV15 and TRBJ2-7; D remains unclear. The CDR3 is 13 amino acids. Trimming stripped 0 bases from V and 2 bases from J, with 5 bases between. Germline V CDR1 and CDR2: LNHNV, YYDKDF (reference sequence). Written as DNA, the CDR3 is TGTGCCACCAGCAGAGACCCGACCTACGAGCAGTACGTC. It codes for CATSRDPTYEQYV.

The chain uses TRBV4-1 and TRBJ1-6; possibly TRBD1 for D (6 bases). The CDR3 has 18 residues. Per germline, CDR1 MGHRA and CDR2 YSYEKL. V was shortened by 0 bases and J by 2 bases, with 14 bases between the two germline ends. In DNA, the CDR3 is TGCGCCAGCAGCCAAGATATACAGGGAGCCCCCTATAATTCACCCCTCCACTTT. Translated, it gives CASSQDIQGAPYNSPLHF.

The chain employs TRBV5-1 and TRBJ2-7; tentatively, D is TRBD1 (6 bases). V lost 5 bases and J lost 6, with 15 bases in between. This CDR3 has 13 amino acids. Germline V gene sequence: CDR1 SGHRS, CDR2 YFSETQ. CDR3 sequence: CASRTEQGCEQYF. In nucleotides, the CDR3 is TGCGCCAGCAGGACTGAACAGGGCTGCGAGCAGTACTTC.

The chain recombines TRBV12-3 or TRBV12-4 with TRBJ2-1, with D perhaps TRBD1 or TRBD2 (5 bases each). With 0 bases removed from V and 15 bases from J, the gap between germline ends came to 15 bases. The CDR3 is made up of 13 amino acids. The CDR3 here is CASSLAPTEGRFF. The CDR3 coding sequence is TGTGCCAGCAGTTTAGCGCCGACAGAGGGTCGGTTCTTC.

The chain joins TRBV10-1 to TRBJ2-3, with D unresolved. Per the germline V gene, CDR1 is WNHNN and CDR2 is SYGVQD (reference sequence). Trimming took 5 bases from V and 4 from J, leaving 13 bases between them. The CDR3 spans 14 residues. The CDR3 protein is CASSSGKAPDTQYF. CDR3 bases: TGCGCCAGCAGTTCCGGAAAGGCCCCAGATACGCAGTATTTT.

The V gene is TRBV7-2, the J gene TRBJ1-1; a weak D match, TRBD1 (6 bases). The CDR3 is made up of 14 amino acids. Germline V lookup: CDR1 SGHTA, CDR2 FQGNSA. The V and J ends lost 1 base and 7 bases respectively, with 13 bases between them. CDR3 in DNA: TGTGCCAGCAGCTTAGGACCACAGGGATTTGAAGCTTTCTTT. This sequence encodes CASSLGPQGFEAFF.

This chain links TRBV18 with TRBJ2-1; no clear D. Germline loops: CDR1 KGHSH, CDR2 LQKENI. There are 15 residues in the CDR3. Trimming stripped 0 bases from V and 3 bases from J, with 9 bases between. In DNA, the CDR3 is TGTGCCAGCTCACCACCGGAGCAATTCTACAATGAGCAGTTCTTC. This encodes CASSPPEQFYNEQFF.

V and J are TRBV7-6 and TRBJ1-1; 9 nucleotides align to TRBD1. This CDR3 spans 17 amino acids. After removal of 3 bases from V and 5 bases from J, the junction contained 13 bases not matched to a gene. Germline CDR1 SGHVS, CDR2 FNYEAQ. CDR3 loop: CASSLGGNRGHGTEAFF. DNA of the CDR3: TGTGCCAGCAGCTTGGGTGGGAACAGGGGGCATGGAACTGAAGCTTTCTTT.

This clonotype has only a few counts. The chain joins TRBV12-3 or TRBV12-4 to TRBJ2-7; TRBD2 aligns across 14 bases. The J segment lost 5 bases and the V segment lost 3 bases, leaving 3 bases of the junction unmatched. The CDR3 is 15 residues long. The DNA for the CDR3 is TGTGCCAGCAGTTTTGGGACTAGCGGGAGTAACGAGCAGTACTTC. Its translation: CASSFGTSGSNEQYF.

This clonotype was counted only a few times. This chain uses TRBV10-3 with TRBJ2-7, with a weak D call TRBD1 (5 bases). V was pared by 2 bases and J by 0 bases, with 8 bases between. CDR1 ENHRY and CDR2 SYGVKD come from the germline V gene. This CDR3 region has 14 residues. The CDR3 here is CAISETQGSYEQYF. DNA of the CDR3: TGTGCCATCAGTGAGACGCAGGGCTCCTACGAGCAGTACTTC.

This clonotype was observed a few times. This sequence joins TRBV27 and TRBJ2-1; D assignment may be TRBD1 or TRBD2 (5 bases each). V shed 6 bases and J shed 10 bases, with 10 bases lying between them. Germline V gene sequence: CDR1 MNHEY, CDR2 SMNVEV (reference sequence). This CDR3 is built from 11 residues. The CDR3 protein is CASRLGVEQFF. Written as DNA, the CDR3 is TGTGCCAGCAGATTGGGGGTAGAGCAGTTCTTC.